What follows describes a single T cell receptor (beta chain). As yet, its antigen is unknown. The sample comes from a study of T cells in Graves' hyperthyroidism and ophthalmopathy. General study findings and limits: A model of 13 V-J features distinguished ophthalmopathy from stable hyperthyroidism. Ophthalmopathy onset followed model prediction by a median approximately 5.9 months.

Amplification of TCR beta CDR3 regions used RNA as the template. The HTBI primer set drove a first-round RT-PCR of the TCR CDR3. TCRdb independently ran MiXCR on the multiplex PCR reads; one entry per CDR3 protein. The sample records about 570,000 distinct CDR3 sequences, approximately 44% being singletons. Germline V gene lookup returns CDR1 KGHDR and CDR2 SFDVKD. V was trimmed by 1 base and J by 3 bases, leaving 11 bases between them. There are 15 residues in the CDR3. The sample taken for sequencing was peripheral blood or thyroid tissue (not recorded which). The V call is TRBV24-1, the J call TRBJ1-2; D remains unclear. This clonotype was obtained from an adult woman with Graves' disease, either hyperthyroidism or ophthalmopathy (not recorded which). CDR3: CATSDFGPDHYGYTF. The CDR3 DNA follows: TGTGCCACCAGTGATTTCGGCCCCGATCACTATGGCTACACCTTC.